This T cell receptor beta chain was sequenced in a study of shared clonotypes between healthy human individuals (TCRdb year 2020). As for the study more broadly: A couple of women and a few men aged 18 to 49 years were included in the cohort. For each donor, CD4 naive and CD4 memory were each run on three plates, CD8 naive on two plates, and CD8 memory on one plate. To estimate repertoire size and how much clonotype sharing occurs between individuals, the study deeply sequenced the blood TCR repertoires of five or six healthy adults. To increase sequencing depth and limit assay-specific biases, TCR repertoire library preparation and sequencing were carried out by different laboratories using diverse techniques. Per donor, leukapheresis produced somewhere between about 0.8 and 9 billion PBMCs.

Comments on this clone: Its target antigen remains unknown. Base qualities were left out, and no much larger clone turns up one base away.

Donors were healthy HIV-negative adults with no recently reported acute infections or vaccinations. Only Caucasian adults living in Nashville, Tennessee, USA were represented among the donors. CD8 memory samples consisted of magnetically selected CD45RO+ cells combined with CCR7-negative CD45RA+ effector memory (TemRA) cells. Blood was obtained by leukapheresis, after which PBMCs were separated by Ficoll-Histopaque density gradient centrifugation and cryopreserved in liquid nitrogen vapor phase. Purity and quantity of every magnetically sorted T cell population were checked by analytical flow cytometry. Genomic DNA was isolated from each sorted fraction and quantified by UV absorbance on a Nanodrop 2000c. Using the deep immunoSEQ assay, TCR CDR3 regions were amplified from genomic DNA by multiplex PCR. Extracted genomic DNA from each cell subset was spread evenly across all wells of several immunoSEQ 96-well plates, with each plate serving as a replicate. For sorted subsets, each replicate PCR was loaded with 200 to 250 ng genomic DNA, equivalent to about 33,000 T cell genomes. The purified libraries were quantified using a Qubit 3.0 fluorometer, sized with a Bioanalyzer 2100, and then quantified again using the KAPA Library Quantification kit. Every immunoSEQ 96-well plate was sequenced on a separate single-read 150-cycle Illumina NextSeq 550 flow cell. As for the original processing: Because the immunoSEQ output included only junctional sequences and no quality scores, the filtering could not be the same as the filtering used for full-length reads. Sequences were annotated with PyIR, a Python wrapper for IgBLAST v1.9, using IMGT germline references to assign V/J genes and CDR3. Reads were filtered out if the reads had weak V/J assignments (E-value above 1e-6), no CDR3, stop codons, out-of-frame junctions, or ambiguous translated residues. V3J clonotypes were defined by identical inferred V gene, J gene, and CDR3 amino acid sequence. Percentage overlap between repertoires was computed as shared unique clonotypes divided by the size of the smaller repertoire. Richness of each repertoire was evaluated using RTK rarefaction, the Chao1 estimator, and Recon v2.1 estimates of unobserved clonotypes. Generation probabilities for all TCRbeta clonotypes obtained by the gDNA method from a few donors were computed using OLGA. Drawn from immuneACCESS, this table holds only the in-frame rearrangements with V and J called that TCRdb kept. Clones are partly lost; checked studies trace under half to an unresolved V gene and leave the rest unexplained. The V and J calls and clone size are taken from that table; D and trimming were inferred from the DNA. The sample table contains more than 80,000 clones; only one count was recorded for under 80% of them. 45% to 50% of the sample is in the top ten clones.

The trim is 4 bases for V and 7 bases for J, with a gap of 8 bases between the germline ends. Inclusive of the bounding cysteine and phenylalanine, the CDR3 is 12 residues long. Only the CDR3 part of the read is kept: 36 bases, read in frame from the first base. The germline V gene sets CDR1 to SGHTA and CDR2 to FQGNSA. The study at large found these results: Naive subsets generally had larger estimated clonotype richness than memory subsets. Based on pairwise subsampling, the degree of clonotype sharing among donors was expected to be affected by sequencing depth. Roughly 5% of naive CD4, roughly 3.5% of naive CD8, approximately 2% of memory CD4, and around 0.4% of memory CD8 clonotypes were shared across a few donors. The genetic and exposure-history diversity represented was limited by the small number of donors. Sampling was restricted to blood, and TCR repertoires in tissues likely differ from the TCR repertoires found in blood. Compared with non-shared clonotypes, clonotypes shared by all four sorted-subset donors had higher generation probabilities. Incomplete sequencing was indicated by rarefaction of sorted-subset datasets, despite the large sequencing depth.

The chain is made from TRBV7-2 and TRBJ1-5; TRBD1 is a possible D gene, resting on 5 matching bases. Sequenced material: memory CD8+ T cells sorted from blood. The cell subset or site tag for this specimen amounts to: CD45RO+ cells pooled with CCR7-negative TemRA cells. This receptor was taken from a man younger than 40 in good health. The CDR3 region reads CASSWGGQPQHF. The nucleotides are TGTGCCAGCAGCTGGGGGGGGCAGCCCCAGCATTTT. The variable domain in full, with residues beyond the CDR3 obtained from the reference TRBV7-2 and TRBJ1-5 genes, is GAGVSQSPSNKVTEKGKDVELRCDPISGHTALYWYRQSLGQGLEFLIYFQGNSAPDKSGLPSDRFSAERTGGSVSTLTIQRTQQEDSAVYLCASSWGGQPQHFGDGTRLSIL.